This TCR beta chain comes out of a study of blood T cells in healthy people across ages. Each sample used at least 6.5 million PBMCs. The authors ran a second PCR of about 7 to 11 cycles using a sample-barcoded 5' primer and a J-beta primer mix. Each CDR3 protein is one row after TCRdb ran MiXCR on the 5' RACE reads. The sample has under 1 million distinct CDR3 sequences; around 45% are singletons. The CDR3 is made up of 14 amino acids. Germline V lookup: CDR1 SGHTA, CDR2 FQGNSA. V lost 5 bases to trimming and J lost 5 bases; unmatched junction nucleotides: 5. Only a few counts were recorded for this clonotype. Its antigen is not identified. Study outcomes and limitations: Fewer expanded clones and more diversity marked long-lived versus aged donors.

The sequencing input was blood. J is TRBJ2-5 and V is TRBV7-2; 10 nucleotides align to TRBD2. This TCR derives from a man in his 60s in good health. The CDR3 DNA reads TGTGCCAGCAGCAAGACTAGCGGGCGGGAGACCCAGTACTTC. It specifies CASSKTSGRETQYF. Together with reference TRBV7-2 and TRBJ2-5, the CDR3 gives the full variable domain: GAGVSQSPSNKVTEKGKDVELRCDPISGHTALYWYRQSLGQGLEFLIYFQGNSAPDKSGLPSDRFSAERTGGSVSTLTIQRTQQEDSAVYLCASSKTSGRETQYFGPGTRLLVL.